The entry below gives a single T cell receptor (beta chain) sequence along with its context. This sample is drawn from a study of blood T cell repertoires in COVID-19. For the study at large: Spain, Italy and the United States supplied samples that represented acute and convalescent COVID-19. T cells, B-cell-depleted T cells, or PBMCs provided the cDNA or gDNA that served as material.

Original processing notes: It was from reference gene primer amplification that nucleated cell counts were estimated. Sequenced by immunoSEQ multiplex PCR; TCRdb stores in-frame clones only, minus some. That table is the source of V, J and clone size, and D and trimming were worked out from the DNA. The sample contains about 230,000 clones, around 84% of which appear only once. The CDR3 sequence is 15 residues long. Germline loops: CDR1 SGDLS, CDR2 YYNGEE. V gave up 2 bases and J gave up 6 bases, with 15 bases separating them. The specimen was peripheral blood. This TCR was sampled from a woman aged 80 or over with active or convalescent COVID-19. The chain couples TRBV9 to TRBJ1-5, with D unresolved. This CDR3 is CASSVSAVGGQPQHF. The CDR3 DNA reads as TGTGCCAGCAGCGTTAGCGCCGTGGGAGGTCAGCCCCAGCATTTT.